This T cell receptor beta chain was recovered during a study of cytomegalovirus exposure and HLA in healthy donors. V was pared by 6 bases and J by 7 bases, with 10 bases between. Germline CDR1 reads LNHDA; CDR2 reads SQIVND (reference sequence). This CDR3 has 13 amino acids. Produced via immunoSEQ multiplex PCR; TCRdb's table is partial and in-frame only. The table lists about 110,000 clones, less than 90% of them singletons. This receptor was taken from a woman aged 18-29 years in good health and CMV-seropositive. Sequencing was performed on PBMCs. The gene calls are TRBV19 and TRBJ1-6; a possible D gene is TRBD1 (6 bases). The CDR3 nucleotides are TGTGCCAGTAGGACAGGTGGGAATTCACCCCTCCACTTT. Protein: CASRTGGNSPLHF.